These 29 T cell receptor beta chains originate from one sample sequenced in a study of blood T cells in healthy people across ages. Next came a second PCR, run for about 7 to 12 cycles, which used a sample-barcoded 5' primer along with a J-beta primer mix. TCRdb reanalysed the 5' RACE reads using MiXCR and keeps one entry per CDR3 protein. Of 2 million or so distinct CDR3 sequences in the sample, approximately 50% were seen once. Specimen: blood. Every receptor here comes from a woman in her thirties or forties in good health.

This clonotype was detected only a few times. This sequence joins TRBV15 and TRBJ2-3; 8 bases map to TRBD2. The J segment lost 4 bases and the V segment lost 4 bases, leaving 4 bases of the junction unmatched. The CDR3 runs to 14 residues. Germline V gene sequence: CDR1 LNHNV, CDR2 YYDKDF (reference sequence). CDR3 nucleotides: TGTGCCACCAGCACAAGGCGGGGGGCAGATACGCAGTATTTT. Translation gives CATSTRRGADTQYF.

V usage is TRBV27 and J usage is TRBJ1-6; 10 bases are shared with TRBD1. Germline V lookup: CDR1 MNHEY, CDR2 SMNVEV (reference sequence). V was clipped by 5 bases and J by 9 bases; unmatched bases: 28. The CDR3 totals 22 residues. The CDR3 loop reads CASSPTRDRGAPSSPIRSPLHF. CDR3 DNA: TGTGCCAGCAGTCCGACCCGGGACAGGGGAGCCCCGTCCAGCCCCATCCGTTCACCCCTCCACTTT.

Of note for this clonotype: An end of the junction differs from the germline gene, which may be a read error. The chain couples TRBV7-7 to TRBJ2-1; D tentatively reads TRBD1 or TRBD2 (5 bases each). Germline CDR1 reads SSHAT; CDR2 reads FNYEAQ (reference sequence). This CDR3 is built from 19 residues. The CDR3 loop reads CASSLLFGDPLSSYNEQFF. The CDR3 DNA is TGTGCTAGCAGCTTATTATTCGGGGACCCTTTAAGCTCCTACAATGAGCAGTTCTTC.

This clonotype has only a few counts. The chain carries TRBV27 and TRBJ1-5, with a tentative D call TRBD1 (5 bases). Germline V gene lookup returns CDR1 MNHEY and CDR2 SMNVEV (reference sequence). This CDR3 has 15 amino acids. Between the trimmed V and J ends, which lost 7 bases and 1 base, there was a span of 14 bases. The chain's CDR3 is CASTPQRGSNQPQHF. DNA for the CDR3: TGTGCCAGCACCCCTCAACGGGGGAGCAATCAGCCCCAGCATTTT.

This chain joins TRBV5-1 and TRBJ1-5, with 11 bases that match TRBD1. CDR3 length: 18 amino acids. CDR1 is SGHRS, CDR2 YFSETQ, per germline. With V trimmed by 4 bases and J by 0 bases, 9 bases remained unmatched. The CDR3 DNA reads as TGCGCCAGCAGCGTGGACGGACAGGGGGCGGGTAGCAATCAGCCCCAGCATTTT. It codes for CASSVDGQGAGSNQPQHF.

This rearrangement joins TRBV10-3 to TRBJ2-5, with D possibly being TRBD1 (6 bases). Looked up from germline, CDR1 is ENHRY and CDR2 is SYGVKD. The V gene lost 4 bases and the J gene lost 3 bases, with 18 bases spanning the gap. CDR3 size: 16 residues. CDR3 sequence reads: CAISGRQEKLEETQYF. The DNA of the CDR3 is TGTGCCATCAGTGGGAGACAGGAAAAGTTGGAAGAGACCCAGTACTTC.

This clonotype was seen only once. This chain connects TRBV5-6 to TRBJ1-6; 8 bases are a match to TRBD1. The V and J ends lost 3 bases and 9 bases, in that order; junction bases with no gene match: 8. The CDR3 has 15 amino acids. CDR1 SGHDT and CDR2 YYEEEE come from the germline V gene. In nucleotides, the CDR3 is TGTGCCAGCAGCTCTGATACAGGGGGGGCTTCACCCCTCCACTTT. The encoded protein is CASSSDTGGASPLHF.

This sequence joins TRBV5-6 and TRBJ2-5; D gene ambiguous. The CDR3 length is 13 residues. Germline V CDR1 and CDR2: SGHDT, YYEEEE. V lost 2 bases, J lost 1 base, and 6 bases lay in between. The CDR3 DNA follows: TGTGCCAGCAGCTTTGCCGTCCAAGAGACCCAGTACTTC. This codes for CASSFAVQETQYF.

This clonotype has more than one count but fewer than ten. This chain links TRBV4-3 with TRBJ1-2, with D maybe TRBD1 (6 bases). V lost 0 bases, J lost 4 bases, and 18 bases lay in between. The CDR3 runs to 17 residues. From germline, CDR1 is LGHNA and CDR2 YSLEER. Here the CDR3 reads CASSQDFGAEGVYGYTF. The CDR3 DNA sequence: TGCGCCAGCAGCCAAGATTTCGGAGCGGAGGGGGTCTATGGCTACACCTTC.

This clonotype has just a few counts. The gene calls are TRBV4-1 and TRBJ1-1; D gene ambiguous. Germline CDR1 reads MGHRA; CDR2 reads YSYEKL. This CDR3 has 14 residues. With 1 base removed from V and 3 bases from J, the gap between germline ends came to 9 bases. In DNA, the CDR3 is TGCGCCAGCAGCCAAGGTTACGGTGACACTGAAGCTTTCTTT. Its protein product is CASSQGYGDTEAFF.

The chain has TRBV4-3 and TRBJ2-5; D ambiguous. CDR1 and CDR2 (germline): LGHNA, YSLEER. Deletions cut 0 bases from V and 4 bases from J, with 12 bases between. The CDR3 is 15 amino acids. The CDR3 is CASSQEDRSGETQYF. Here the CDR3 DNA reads TGCGCCAGCAGCCAAGAAGATCGGTCGGGAGAGACCCAGTACTTC.

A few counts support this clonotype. In DNA, the CDR3 is TGTGCCAGCAGCTTAGGGGCAGCGGGGGGCCTCATGGAGACCCAGTACTTC. Protein product: CASSLGAAGGLMETQYF. The rearrangement links TRBV7-6 to TRBJ2-5; 9 bases line up with TRBD2. The CDR3 has 17 residues. Trimming removed 1 base from V and 5 bases from J; junction bases left unmatched: 11. Germline V gene sequence: CDR1 SGHVS, CDR2 FNYEAQ.

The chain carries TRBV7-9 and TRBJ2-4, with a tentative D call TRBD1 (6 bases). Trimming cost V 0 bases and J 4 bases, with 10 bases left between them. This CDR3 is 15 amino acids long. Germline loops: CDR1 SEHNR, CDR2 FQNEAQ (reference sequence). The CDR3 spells CASSLARTEKNIQYF. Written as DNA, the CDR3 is TGTGCCAGCAGCTTAGCTAGGACAGAGAAAAACATTCAGTACTTC.

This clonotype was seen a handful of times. Written as DNA, the CDR3 is TGTGCCAGCAGTACCCGCGGGGGTAATGAAAAACTGTTTTTT. This encodes CASSTRGGNEKLFF. V usage is TRBV6-6 and J usage is TRBJ1-4, with D possibly being TRBD1 (5 bases). From germline, CDR1 is MNHNY and CDR2 SVGAGI (reference sequence). V gave up 5 bases and J gave up 4 bases, with 11 bases separating them. The CDR3 is made up of 14 amino acids.

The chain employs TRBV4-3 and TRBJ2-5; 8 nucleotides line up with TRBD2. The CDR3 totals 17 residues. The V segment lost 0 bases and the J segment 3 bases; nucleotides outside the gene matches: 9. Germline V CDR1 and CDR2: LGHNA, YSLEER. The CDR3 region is CASSQERRQLAEETQYF. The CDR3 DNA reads TGCGCCAGCAGCCAAGAGAGGCGGCAACTAGCGGAAGAGACCCAGTACTTC.

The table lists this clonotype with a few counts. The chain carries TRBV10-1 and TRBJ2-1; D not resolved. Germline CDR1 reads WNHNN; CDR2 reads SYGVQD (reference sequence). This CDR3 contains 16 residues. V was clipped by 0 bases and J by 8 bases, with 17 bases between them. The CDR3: CASSESKEPLWDEQFF. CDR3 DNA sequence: TGCGCCAGCAGTGAGTCGAAGGAGCCGCTTTGGGATGAGCAGTTCTTC.

CDR3 region: CASSLKDRDYNSPLHF. For the CDR3, the DNA is TGTGCCAGCTCACTCAAGGACAGGGACTATAATTCACCCCTCCACTTT. This chain joins TRBV18 and TRBJ1-6, with TRBD1 matching 8 bases. The CDR3 is 16 amino acids. Germline V gives CDR1 KGHSH, CDR2 LQKENI. J was trimmed by 3 bases and V by 4 bases; bases with no gene match: 5.

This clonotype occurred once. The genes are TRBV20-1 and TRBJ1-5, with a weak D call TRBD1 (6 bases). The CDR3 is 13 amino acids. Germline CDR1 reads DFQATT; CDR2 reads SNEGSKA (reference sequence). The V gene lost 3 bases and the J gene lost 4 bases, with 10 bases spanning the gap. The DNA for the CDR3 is TGCAGTGCTAGTGCAGGGGTAAATCAGCCCCAGCATTTT. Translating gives CSASAGVNQPQHF.

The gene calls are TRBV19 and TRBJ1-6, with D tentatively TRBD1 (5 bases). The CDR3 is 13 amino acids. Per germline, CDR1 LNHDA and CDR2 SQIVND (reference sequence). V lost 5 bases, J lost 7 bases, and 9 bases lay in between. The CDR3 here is CASSSTVNSPLHF. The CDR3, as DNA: TGTGCCAGTAGTTCGACAGTAAATTCACCCCTCCACTTT. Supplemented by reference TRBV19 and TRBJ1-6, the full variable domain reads DGGITQSPKYLFRKEGQNVTLSCEQNLNHDAMYWYRQDPGQGLRLIYYSQIVNDFQKGDIAEGYSVSREKKESFPLTVTSAQKNPTAFYLCASSSTVNSPLHFGNGTRLTVT.

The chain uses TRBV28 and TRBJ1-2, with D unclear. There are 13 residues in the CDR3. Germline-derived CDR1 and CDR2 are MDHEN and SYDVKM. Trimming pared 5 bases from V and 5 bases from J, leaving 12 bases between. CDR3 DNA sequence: TGTGCCAGCAGTGTTGCGGGAGGATATGGCTACACCTTC. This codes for CASSVAGGYGYTF.

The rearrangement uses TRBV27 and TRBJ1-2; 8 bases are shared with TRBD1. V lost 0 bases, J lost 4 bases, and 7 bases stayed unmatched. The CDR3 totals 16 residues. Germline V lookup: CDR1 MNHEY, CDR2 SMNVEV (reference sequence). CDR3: CASSLSGQGVTYGYTF. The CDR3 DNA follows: TGTGCCAGCAGTTTATCCGGACAGGGCGTGACCTATGGCTACACCTTC.

This chain's CDR3 is CASTLGGGAGANVLTF. Here the CDR3 DNA reads TGTGCCAGCACCCTCGGAGGGGGTGCTGGGGCCAACGTCCTGACTTTC. This chain links TRBV12-3 or TRBV12-4 with TRBJ2-6; D assignment may be TRBD1 or TRBD2 (6 bases each). CDR3 length: 16 amino acids. With 7 bases removed from V and 2 bases from J, the gap between germline ends came to 15 bases.

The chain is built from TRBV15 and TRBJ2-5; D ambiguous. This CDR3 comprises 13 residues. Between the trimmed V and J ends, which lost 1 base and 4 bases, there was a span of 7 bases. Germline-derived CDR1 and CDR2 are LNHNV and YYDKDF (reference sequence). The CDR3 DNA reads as TGTGCCACCAGCAGAGGGGCTATAGAGACCCAGTACTTC. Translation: CATSRGAIETQYF.

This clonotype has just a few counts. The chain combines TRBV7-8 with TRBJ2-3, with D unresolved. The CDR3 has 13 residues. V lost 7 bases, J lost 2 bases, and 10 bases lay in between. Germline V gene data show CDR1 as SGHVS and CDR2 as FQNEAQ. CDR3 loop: CASNSELTDTQYF. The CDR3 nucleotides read TGTGCCAGCAATTCTGAACTCACAGATACGCAGTATTTT.

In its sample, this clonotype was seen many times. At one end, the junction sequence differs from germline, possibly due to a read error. Written as DNA, the CDR3 is TGTGCCAGCAGTTTAGGTATCAGCACAGATACGCAGTATTTT. Encoded protein: CASSLGISTDTQYF. The chain joins TRBV5-1 to TRBJ2-3; D remains ambiguous. The CDR3 has 14 residues. Looked up from germline, CDR1 is SGHRS and CDR2 is YFSETQ.

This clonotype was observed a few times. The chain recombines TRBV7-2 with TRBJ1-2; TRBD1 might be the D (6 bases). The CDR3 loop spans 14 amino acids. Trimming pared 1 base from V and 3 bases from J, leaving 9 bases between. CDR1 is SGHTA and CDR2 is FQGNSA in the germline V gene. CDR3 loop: CASSLVGADYGYTF. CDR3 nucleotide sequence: TGTGCCAGCAGCTTAGTGGGGGCTGACTATGGCTACACCTTC.

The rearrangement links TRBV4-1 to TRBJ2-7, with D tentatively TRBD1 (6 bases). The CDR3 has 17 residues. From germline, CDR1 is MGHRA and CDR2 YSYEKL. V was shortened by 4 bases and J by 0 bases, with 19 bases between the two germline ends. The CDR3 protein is CASSPLLGAKYSYEQYF. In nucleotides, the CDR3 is TGCGCCAGCAGCCCGTTGTTGGGGGCAAAATACTCCTACGAGCAGTACTTC.

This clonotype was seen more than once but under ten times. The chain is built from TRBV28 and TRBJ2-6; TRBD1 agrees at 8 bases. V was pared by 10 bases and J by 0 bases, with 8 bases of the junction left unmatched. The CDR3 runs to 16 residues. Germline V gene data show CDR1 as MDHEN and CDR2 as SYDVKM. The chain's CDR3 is CATLGTGNSGANVLTF. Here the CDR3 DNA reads TGTGCCACCCTCGGGACAGGAAACTCTGGGGCCAACGTCCTGACTTTC.

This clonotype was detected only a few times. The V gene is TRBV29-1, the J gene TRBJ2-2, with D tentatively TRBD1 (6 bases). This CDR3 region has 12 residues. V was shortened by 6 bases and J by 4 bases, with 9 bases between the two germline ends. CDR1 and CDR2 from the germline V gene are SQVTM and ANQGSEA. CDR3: CSVDRSTGELFF. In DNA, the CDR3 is TGCAGCGTGGACAGATCCACCGGGGAGCTGTTTTTT.